Sequencing of this T cell receptor (beta chain) was carried out in a study of T cells after yellow fever vaccination. MiXCR, run by TCRdb on the 5' RACE reads, gives a single entry per CDR3 protein. The repertoire has approximately 510,000 distinct CDR3 sequences, about a fifth of them found once; the top ten carry around 16%. The germline V gene has CDR1 SGHNT and CDR2 YYREEE (reference sequence). The CDR3 is 15 residues long. V was clipped by 3 bases and J by 5 bases; unmatched bases: 6. The sample in question was PBMCs, obtained about 20 days after the first yellow fever vaccination. The V and J genes are TRBV5-4 and TRBJ2-7, with 12 positions matching TRBD1. The clonotype comes from a man between 18 and 35 years old who received the YFV17D yellow fever vaccine. The CDR3 sequence: CASSSRDRGLNEQYF. CDR3 DNA sequence: TGTGCCAGCAGCTCCCGGGACAGGGGGCTCAACGAGCAGTACTTC.